This TCR beta chain originates from a study of cytomegalovirus exposure and HLA in healthy donors. Both 60 Vbeta primers and 13 Jbeta primers went into the PCR. Sequencing was performed with immunoSEQ multiplex PCR; in TCRdb, only in-frame clones are kept and a portion is missing. The data hold 150,000 to 200,000 clones, with 60% to 85% observed a single time. As for this clone: The antigen is unknown.

The germline V and J ends were trimmed by 5 bases and 3 bases, with 11 bases remaining between them. Germline values: CDR1 SGHRS, CDR2 YFSETQ. CDR3 size: 13 residues. Study conclusions and caveats: The study put under 200 TCR beta chains on its list as cytomegalovirus-associated. TCR beta sequences reportedly predicted the HLA-A and HLA-B alleles of most subjects accurately.

The genes are TRBV5-1 and TRBJ1-1; D gene unclear. The sequence came from a woman in her fifties or sixties in good health and CMV-seropositive. Sequencing was carried out using PBMCs. The CDR3 sequence is CASRRRGDTEAFF. Here the CDR3 DNA reads TGCGCCAGCAGACGGCGGGGAGACACTGAAGCTTTCTTT.